These 30 T cell receptor beta chains share one sample of origin, sequenced in a study of cytotoxic CD8 clonotypes in ibrutinib-treated CLL. TCRdb's copy holds only in-frame clones and misses some; the assay was immunoSEQ multiplex PCR. The data show 50,000 to 65,000 clones, 57% seen once. The material was PBMCs, obtained after 12 months of ibrutinib treatment. The receptor source for this set is a human donor with chronic lymphocytic leukemia.

This clone occurred a few times. CDR3 residues: CASSYSDRGGNQPQHF. CDR3 nucleotide sequence: TGTGCCAGCAGTTATTCCGACAGGGGAGGCAATCAGCCCCAGCATTTT. The J gene is TRBJ1-5, the V gene TRBV6-6; 8 nucleotides agree with TRBD1. The CDR3 sequence is 16 residues long. With V trimmed by 3 bases and J by 2 bases, 6 bases remained unmatched. The germline V gene encodes CDR1 MNHNY and CDR2 SVGAGI (reference sequence).

The chain joins TRBV18 to TRBJ2-7; D is unresolved. In germline, CDR1 is KGHSH, CDR2 LQKENI. The V end was cut by 5 bases, the J end by 1 base, with 9 bases between. The CDR3 contains 13 residues. The CDR3 region has the DNA TGTGCCAGCTCATTTGCCGGTTCCTACGAGCAGTACTTC. Amino acids: CASSFAGSYEQYF.

The chain recombines TRBV11-2 with TRBJ2-1; 11 nucleotides agree with TRBD2. Per germline, CDR1 SGHAT and CDR2 FQNNGV. This CDR3 has 18 amino acids. V dropped 8 bases and J dropped 1; count of bases not matched to a gene: 13. CDR3: CASGSLGLAAQSYNEQFF. CDR3 coding DNA: TGTGCCAGCGGCTCCCTGGGACTAGCGGCCCAGTCCTACAATGAGCAGTTCTTC.

The chain is built from TRBV5-8 and TRBJ2-1; D is undetermined. Trimming stripped 0 bases from V and 6 bases from J, with 10 bases between. The germline V gene encodes CDR1 SGHTS and CDR2 YDEGEE. The CDR3 length is 14 residues. The CDR3, as DNA: TGTGCCAGCAGCTTGGCGGGTCCTATCAATGAGCAGTTCTTC. Translating gives CASSLAGPINEQFF.

The chain employs TRBV10-2 and TRBJ1-1; unclear D gene. Deletions cut 10 bases from V and 1 base from J, with 22 bases between. CDR1 is WSHSY, CDR2 SAAADI, per germline. This CDR3 is 16 amino acids long. DNA of the CDR3: TGCGCCACCAGCCGCCCCAGACGGCTGGAGAACACTGAAGCTTTCTTT. Translating it yields CATSRPRRLENTEAFF.

V gene TRBV28 combines with J gene TRBJ2-7; the match to TRBD1 covers 7 bases. The germline gives CDR1 MDHEN, CDR2 SYDVKM. The CDR3 is 15 residues long. V was pared by 4 bases and J by 7 bases, with 13 bases of the junction left unmatched. CDR3 DNA: TGTGCCAGCAGTTCGGGACAGTCTTACAAACGTGAGCAGTACTTC. Translated: CASSSGQSYKREQYF.

J is TRBJ1-1 and V is TRBV6-1, with D possibly matching TRBD1 (5 bases). Germline V lookup: CDR1 MNHNS, CDR2 SASEGT. The CDR3 is 15 amino acids. V was pared by 4 bases and J by 1 base, with 13 bases between. CDR3 bases: TGTGCCAGCAGTGGGGGCAGGGCGCCGAACACTGAAGCTTTCTTT. Its translation is CASSGGRAPNTEAFF.

The rearrangement joins TRBV7-7 to TRBJ1-1, with D maybe TRBD1 (6 bases). V shed 5 bases and J shed 4 bases, with 11 bases lying between them. Per germline, CDR1 SSHAT and CDR2 FNYEAQ (reference sequence). The CDR3 length is 13 residues. CDR3: CASSKTGSTEAFF. The CDR3 bases are TGTGCCAGCAGCAAAACAGGGTCCACTGAAGCTTTCTTT.

The chain combines TRBV18 with TRBJ1-5, with D perhaps TRBD1 (5 bases). From germline, CDR1 is KGHSH and CDR2 LQKENI. There are 12 residues in the CDR3. Trimming took off 3 bases at V and 10 bases at J, with 10 bases between the two ends. CDR3 amino acids: CASSPDKSPQHF. DNA of the CDR3: TGTGCCAGCTCACCGGACAAGTCTCCCCAGCATTTT.

This clone showed up many times. The chain uses TRBV4-1 and TRBJ1-3, with TRBD1 as a possible D gene (6 bases). The CDR3 is made up of 15 amino acids. V lost 4 bases to trimming and J lost 0 bases, with 10 bases between them. Germline assignment: CDR1 MGHRA and CDR2 YSYEKL. DNA of the CDR3: TGCGCCAGCAGCCTACAGGGAGACTCTGGAAACACCATATATTTT. Translated: CASSLQGDSGNTIYF.

This clone was recorded once. The gene calls are TRBV6-6 and TRBJ1-4; D uncertain. The CDR3 contains 15 residues. CDR1 is MNHNY and CDR2 is SVGAGI in the germline V gene (reference sequence). Trimming took 2 bases from V and 3 from J, leaving 10 bases between them. As DNA, the CDR3 is TGTGCCAGCAGTTACCCGGAGGAAGCTAATGAAAAACTGTTTTTT. Translation gives CASSYPEEANEKLFF.

The V and J genes are TRBV5-1 and TRBJ2-2, with a possible D match to TRBD2 (6 bases). The V end was cut by 2 bases, the J end by 6 bases, with 8 bases between. In germline, CDR1 is SGHRS, CDR2 YFSETQ. This CDR3 has 13 residues. CDR3 coding DNA: TGCGCCAGCAGCTTAGGAGGGGCCGGGGAGCTGTTTTTT. Amino acid sequence: CASSLGGAGELFF.

This clone was seen a few times. The chain links TRBV6-5 to TRBJ2-1; D call uncertain. This CDR3 is 11 amino acids long. Germline V gene lookup returns CDR1 MNHEY and CDR2 SVGAGI. V shed 6 bases and J shed 4 bases, with 4 bases lying between them. The CDR3, as DNA: TGTGCCAGCAGATGGTACAATGAGCAGTTCTTC. Its protein is CASRWYNEQFF.

The gene calls are TRBV27 and TRBJ2-1; TRBD1 aligns across 12 bases. CDR3 length: 18 residues. The germline CDR1 and CDR2 sequences are MNHEY and SMNVEV (reference sequence). V shed 5 bases, J shed 4 bases, and the junction held 12 bases outside the gene matches. The CDR3 nucleotides read TGTGCCAGCAGTCCCCGAGTGGGACAGGGGGCGGAATACAATGAGCAGTTCTTC. Protein product: CASSPRVGQGAEYNEQFF.

The genes are TRBV6-5 and TRBJ2-1, with 11 bases identical to TRBD2. Looked up from germline, CDR1 is MNHEY and CDR2 is SVGAGI. The CDR3 runs 15 residues. V gave up 8 bases and J gave up 7 bases; unmatched junction bases: 10. The CDR3 DNA follows: TGTGCCAGCCGTCCCCGGACTAGCGGGTGGAATGAGCAGTTCTTC. Translating it yields CASRPRTSGWNEQFF.

This clone was picked up a small number of times. The CDR3 sequence: CASSVGASGIYEQYF. The DNA for the CDR3 is TGTGCCAGCAGCGTAGGAGCTAGCGGGATCTACGAGCAGTACTTC. The V gene is TRBV9, the J gene TRBJ2-7; 9 bases line up with TRBD2. V was pared by 0 bases and J by 3 bases, with 4 bases of the junction left unmatched. Germline assignment: CDR1 SGDLS and CDR2 YYNGEE. The CDR3 totals 15 residues.

The J gene is TRBJ1-3, the V gene TRBV5-4; D gene ambiguous. The V and J ends lost 0 bases and 3 bases respectively, with 7 bases between them. The CDR3 totals 14 residues. Germline V gene lookup returns CDR1 SGHNT and CDR2 YYREEE (reference sequence). The CDR3 sequence: CASSLARVGNTIYF. In DNA form, the CDR3 reads TGTGCCAGCAGCTTGGCTAGGGTTGGAAACACCATATATTTT. Together with reference TRBV5-4 and TRBJ1-3, the CDR3 gives the full variable domain: ETGVTQSPTHLIKTRGQQVTLRCSSQSGHNTVSWYQQALGQGPQFIFQYYREEENGRGNFPPRFSGLQFPNYSSELNVNALELDDSALYLCASSLARVGNTIYFGEGSWLTVV.

There are a few counts of this clone. This sequence joins TRBV10-3 and TRBJ2-4; D possibly corresponds to TRBD1 (6 bases). The CDR3 length is 13 residues. V was shortened by 4 bases and J by 9 bases, with 13 bases between the two germline ends. From germline, CDR1 is ENHRY and CDR2 SYGVKD. CDR3 DNA: TGTGCCATCAGTGCGCACAGGGCTGGCATTCAGTACTTC. This sequence encodes CAISAHRAGIQYF.

The genes are TRBV20-1 and TRBJ1-1, with a possible D match to TRBD1 (6 bases). The CDR3 is 11 residues long. The germline V gene has CDR1 DFQATT and CDR2 SNEGSKA (reference sequence). V dropped 4 bases and J dropped 7 bases, with 10 bases sitting between them. CDR3 sequence reads: CSAKRTVEAFF. CDR3 coding DNA: TGCAGTGCTAAGAGGACAGTTGAAGCTTTCTTT.

This clone occurred a few times. V is TRBV5-1 and J is TRBJ1-5, with 9 bases identical to TRBD1. The CDR3 runs 15 residues. CDR1 is SGHRS and CDR2 is YFSETQ in the germline V gene. V was clipped by 4 bases and J by 3 bases; unmatched bases: 5. The CDR3 region is CASSPGQGLNQPQHF. The CDR3 region has the DNA TGCGCCAGCAGCCCGGGACAGGGCCTCAATCAGCCCCAGCATTTT.

This clone appeared a few times. The chain carries TRBV6-5 and TRBJ1-1; 7 nucleotides line up with TRBD1. Trimming took 5 bases from V and 11 from J; bases not matched to a gene: 11. The CDR3 runs 13 residues. CDR1 MNHEY and CDR2 SVGAGI come from the germline V gene. The CDR3 loop reads CASSHRGTAMAFF. DNA of the CDR3: TGTGCCAGCAGTCACAGGGGTACCGCGATGGCTTTCTTT.

The table lists this clone with a few counts. The chain links TRBV19 to TRBJ1-1; D remains unclear. Germline lookup yields CDR1 LNHDA and CDR2 SQIVND (reference sequence). V was pared by 4 bases and J by 1 base, with 13 bases between. This CDR3 is 15 amino acids long. The CDR3: CASSTVVWGNTEAFF. The CDR3 nucleotides are TGTGCCAGTAGTACCGTCGTCTGGGGGAACACTGAAGCTTTCTTT.

This clone was recorded only once. This rearrangement joins TRBV4-1 to TRBJ2-3; weak D call: TRBD1 (5 bases). Trimming took off 1 base at V and 1 base at J, with 12 bases between the two ends. CDR1 is MGHRA and CDR2 is YSYEKL in the germline V gene. The CDR3 sequence is 16 residues long. For the CDR3, the DNA is TGCGCCAGCAGCCAAGCCAGGGTTCTCGGCACAGATACGCAGTATTTT. This encodes CASSQARVLGTDTQYF.

CDR3 sequence: CASSLSTVGAEQFF. In nucleotides, the CDR3 is TGTGCCAGCAGTTTATCCACAGTAGGGGCTGAGCAGTTCTTC. The rearrangement uses TRBV27 and TRBJ2-1, with D tentatively TRBD1 (5 bases). The V end was cut by 0 bases, the J end by 9 bases, with 12 bases between. Germline CDR1 MNHEY, CDR2 SMNVEV (reference sequence). This CDR3 has 14 residues.

This rearrangement joins TRBV28 to TRBJ2-3; 10 bases are a match to TRBD1. V was clipped by 5 bases and J by 7 bases; unmatched bases: 6. The germline gives CDR1 MDHEN, CDR2 SYDVKM. The CDR3 runs to 14 residues. CDR3 in DNA: TGTGCCAGCAGTAAGGACAGGGGGTCGTATACGCAGTATTTT. The encoded protein is CASSKDRGSYTQYF.

The rearrangement links TRBV28 to TRBJ1-4, with TRBD1 identical over 7 bases. The CDR3 contains 15 residues. J lost 4 bases, V lost 8 bases, and 10 bases had no gene match. Germline CDR1 reads MDHEN; CDR2 reads SYDVKM. The DNA of the CDR3 is TGTGCCAGCTCCCCCGGGGACAGATATAATGAAAAACTGTTTTTT. Translation: CASSPGDRYNEKLFF.

The V call is TRBV13, the J call TRBJ2-1; 8 positions agree with TRBD2. V shed 1 base, J shed 0 bases, and the junction held 14 bases outside the gene matches. Germline CDR1 PRHDT, CDR2 FYEKMQ (reference sequence). CDR3 length: 20 residues. CDR3 DNA: TGTGCCAGCAGCTTAGCCCGACTAGCGCGACCGGGTTACTCCTACAATGAGCAGTTCTTC. Translation: CASSLARLARPGYSYNEQFF.

The rearrangement links TRBV28 to TRBJ2-7; no reliable D call. Germline lookup yields CDR1 MDHEN and CDR2 SYDVKM. The CDR3 spans 12 residues. Trimming shortened V by 2 bases and J by 5 bases, and 7 bases separated the two germline ends. CDR3 DNA sequence: TGTGCCAGCAGTTTAAATCCCAACGAGCAGTACGTC. Its protein is CASSLNPNEQYV.

This chain connects TRBV4-2 to TRBJ2-1; weak D call: TRBD2 (7 bases). This CDR3 spans 16 amino acids. CDR1 is LGHNA and CDR2 is YNFKEQ in the germline V gene. Deletions cut 5 bases from V and 9 bases from J, with 23 bases between. CDR3 coding DNA: TGTGCCAGCAGCAAAGGTGGGGGGGCCGCGACTACTGAGCAGTTCTTC. It specifies CASSKGGGAATTEQFF.

The chain is built from TRBV28 and TRBJ2-1; TRBD1 aligns across 12 bases. The trim removed 3 bases at V and 7 bases at J, leaving 4 bases unmatched. This CDR3 contains 15 residues. The germline gives CDR1 MDHEN, CDR2 SYDVKM. The chain's CDR3 is CASSLGDRGPNEQFF. As DNA, the CDR3 is TGTGCCAGCAGTTTGGGGGACAGGGGGCCGAATGAGCAGTTCTTC.